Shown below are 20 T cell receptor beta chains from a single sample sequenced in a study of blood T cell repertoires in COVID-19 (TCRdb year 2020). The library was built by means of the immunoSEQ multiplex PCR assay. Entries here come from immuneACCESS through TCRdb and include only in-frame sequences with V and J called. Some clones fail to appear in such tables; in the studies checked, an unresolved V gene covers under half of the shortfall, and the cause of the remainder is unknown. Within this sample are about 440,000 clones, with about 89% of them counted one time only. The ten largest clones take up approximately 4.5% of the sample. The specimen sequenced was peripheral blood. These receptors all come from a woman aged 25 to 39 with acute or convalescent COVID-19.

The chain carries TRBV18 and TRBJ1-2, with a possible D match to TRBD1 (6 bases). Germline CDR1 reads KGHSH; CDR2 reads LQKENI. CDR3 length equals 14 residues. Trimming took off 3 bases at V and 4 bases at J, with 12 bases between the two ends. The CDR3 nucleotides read TGTGCCAGCTCACCGAATGTGGACAGCTATGGCTACACCTTC. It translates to CASSPNVDSYGYTF.

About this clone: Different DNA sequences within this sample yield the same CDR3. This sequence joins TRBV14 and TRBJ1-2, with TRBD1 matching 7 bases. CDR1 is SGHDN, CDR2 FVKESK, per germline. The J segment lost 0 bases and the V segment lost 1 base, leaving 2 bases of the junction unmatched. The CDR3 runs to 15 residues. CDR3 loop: CASSQAGTANYGYTF. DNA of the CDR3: TGTGCCAGCAGCCAAGCCGGGACAGCTAACTATGGCTACACCTTC.

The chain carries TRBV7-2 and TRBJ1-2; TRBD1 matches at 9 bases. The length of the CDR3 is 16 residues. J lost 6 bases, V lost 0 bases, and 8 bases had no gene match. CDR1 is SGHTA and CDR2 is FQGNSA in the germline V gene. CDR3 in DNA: TGTGCCAGCAGCTTAGCGGGACAGGGCCTCTATAATGGCTACACCTTC. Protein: CASSLAGQGLYNGYTF.

The CDR3: CASSLVRGGWDTQYF. The CDR3 nucleotides are TGTGCCAGCAGTTTGGTTCGGGGGGGCTGGGATACGCAGTATTTT. This chain links TRBV27 with TRBJ2-3, with 8 bases that match TRBD2. The germline gives CDR1 MNHEY, CDR2 SMNVEV (reference sequence). This CDR3 comprises 15 residues. After removal of 3 bases from V and 6 bases from J, the junction contained 8 bases not matched to a gene.

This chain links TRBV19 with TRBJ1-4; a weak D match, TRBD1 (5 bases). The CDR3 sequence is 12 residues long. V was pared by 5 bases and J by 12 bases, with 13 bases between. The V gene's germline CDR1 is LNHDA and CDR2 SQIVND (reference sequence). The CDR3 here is CASSPKGMELFF. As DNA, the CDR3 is TGTGCCAGTAGTCCAAAGGGGATGGAACTGTTTTTT.

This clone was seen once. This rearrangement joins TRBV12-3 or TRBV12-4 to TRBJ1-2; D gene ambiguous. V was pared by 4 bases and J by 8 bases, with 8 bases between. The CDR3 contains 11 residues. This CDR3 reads CASSSSRGYTF. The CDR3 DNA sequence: TGTGCCAGCAGTTCATCCCGGGGCTACACCTTC.

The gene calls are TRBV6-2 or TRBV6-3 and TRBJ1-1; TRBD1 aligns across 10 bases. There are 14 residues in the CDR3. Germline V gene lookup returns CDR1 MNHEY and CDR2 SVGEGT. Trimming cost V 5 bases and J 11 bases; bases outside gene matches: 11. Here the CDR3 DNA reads TGTGCCAGCAGTACCGGGACAGGGGCGCGTGGGGCTTTCTTT. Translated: CASSTGTGARGAFF.

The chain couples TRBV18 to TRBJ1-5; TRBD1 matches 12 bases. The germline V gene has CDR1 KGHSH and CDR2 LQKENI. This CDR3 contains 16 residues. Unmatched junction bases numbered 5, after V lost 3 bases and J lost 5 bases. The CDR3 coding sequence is TGTGCCAGCTCACCGGGGACAGGGGGCAGGGATCAGCCCCAGCATTTT. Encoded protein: CASSPGTGGRDQPQHF.

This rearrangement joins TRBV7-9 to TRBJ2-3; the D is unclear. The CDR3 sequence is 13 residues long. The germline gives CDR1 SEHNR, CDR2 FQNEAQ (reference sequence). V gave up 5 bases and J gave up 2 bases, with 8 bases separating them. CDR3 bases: TGTGCCAGCAGCGGTGACAACACAGATACGCAGTATTTT. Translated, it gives CASSGDNTDTQYF.

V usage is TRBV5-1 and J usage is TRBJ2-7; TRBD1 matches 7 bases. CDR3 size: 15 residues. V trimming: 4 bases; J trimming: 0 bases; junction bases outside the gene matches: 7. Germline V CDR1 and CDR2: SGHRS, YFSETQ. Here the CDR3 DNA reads TGCGCCAGCAGCCCGCCTCGGGACAGCTCCTACGAGCAGTACTTC. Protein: CASSPPRDSSYEQYF.

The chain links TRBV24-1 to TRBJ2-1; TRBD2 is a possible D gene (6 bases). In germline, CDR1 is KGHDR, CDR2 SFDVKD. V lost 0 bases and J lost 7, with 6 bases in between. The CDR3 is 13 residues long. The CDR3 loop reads CATSDLLANEQFF. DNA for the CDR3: TGTGCCACCAGTGATTTGCTAGCGAATGAGCAGTTCTTC.

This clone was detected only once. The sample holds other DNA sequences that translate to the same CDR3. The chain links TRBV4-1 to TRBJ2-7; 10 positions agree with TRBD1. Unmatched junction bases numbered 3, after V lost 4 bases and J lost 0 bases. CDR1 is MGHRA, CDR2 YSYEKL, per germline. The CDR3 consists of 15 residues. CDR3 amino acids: CASSPGQGFSYEQYF. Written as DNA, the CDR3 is TGCGCCAGCAGCCCGGGACAGGGGTTCTCCTACGAGCAGTACTTC.

The CDR3 DNA reads as TGTGCCAGCAGCCGTTCTCCGGGACAGGTAGCTCAGCCCCAGCATTTT. Encoded protein: CASSRSPGQVAQPQHF. The V call is TRBV7-8, the J call TRBJ1-5; 8 nucleotides line up with TRBD1. The CDR3 has 16 amino acids. J lost 6 bases, V lost 5 bases, and 12 bases had no gene match. The germline gives CDR1 SGHVS, CDR2 FQNEAQ.

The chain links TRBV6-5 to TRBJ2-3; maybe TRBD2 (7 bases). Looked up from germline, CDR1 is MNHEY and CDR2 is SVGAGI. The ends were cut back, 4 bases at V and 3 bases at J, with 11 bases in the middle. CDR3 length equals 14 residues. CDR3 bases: TGTGCCAGCAGTTCGGGGGGCCGTACAGATACGCAGTATTTT. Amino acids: CASSSGGRTDTQYF.

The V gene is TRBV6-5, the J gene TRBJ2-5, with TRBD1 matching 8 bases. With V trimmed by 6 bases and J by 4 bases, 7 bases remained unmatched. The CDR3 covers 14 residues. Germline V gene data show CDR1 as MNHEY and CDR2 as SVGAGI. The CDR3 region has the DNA TGTGCCAGCAGCCTACTAACAGGGGGAGAGACCCAGTACTTC. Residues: CASSLLTGGETQYF.

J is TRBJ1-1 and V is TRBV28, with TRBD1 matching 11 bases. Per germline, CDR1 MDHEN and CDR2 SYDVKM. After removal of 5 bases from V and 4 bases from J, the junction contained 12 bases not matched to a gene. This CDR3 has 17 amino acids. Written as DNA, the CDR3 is TGTGCCAGCAGTCCATCCGGGACAGGGGGTAGGTTCACTGAAGCTTTCTTT. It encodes CASSPSGTGGRFTEAFF.

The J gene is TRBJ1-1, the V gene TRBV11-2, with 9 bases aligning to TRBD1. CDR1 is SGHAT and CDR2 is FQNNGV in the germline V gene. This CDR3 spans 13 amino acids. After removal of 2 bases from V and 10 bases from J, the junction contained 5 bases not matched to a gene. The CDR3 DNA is TGTGCCAGCAGCTTACTACAGGGGGCTGGAGCTTTCTTT. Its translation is CASSLLQGAGAFF.

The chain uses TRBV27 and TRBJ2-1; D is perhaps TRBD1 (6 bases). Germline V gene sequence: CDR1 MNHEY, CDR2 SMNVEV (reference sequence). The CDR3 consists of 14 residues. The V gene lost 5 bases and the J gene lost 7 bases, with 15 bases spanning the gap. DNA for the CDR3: TGTGCCAGCAGTCTGCGAGCCCAGGGGAATGAGCAGTTCTTC. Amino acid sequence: CASSLRAQGNEQFF.

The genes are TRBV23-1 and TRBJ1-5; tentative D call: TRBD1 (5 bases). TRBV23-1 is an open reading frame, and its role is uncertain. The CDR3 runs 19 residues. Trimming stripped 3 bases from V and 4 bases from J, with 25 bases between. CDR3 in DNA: TGCGCCAGCAGTCATCAAAGGGGTCAAGGCGGTGTTTTGAATCAGCCCCAGCATTTT. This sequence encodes CASSHQRGQGGVLNQPQHF.

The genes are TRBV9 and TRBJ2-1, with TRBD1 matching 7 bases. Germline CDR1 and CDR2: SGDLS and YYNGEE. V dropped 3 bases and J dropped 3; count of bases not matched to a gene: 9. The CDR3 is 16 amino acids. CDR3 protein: CASSARDSLNYNEQFF. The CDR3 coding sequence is TGTGCCAGCAGCGCTCGGGACAGCTTAAACTACAATGAGCAGTTCTTC.